The 8 T cell receptor beta chains listed next were all sequenced from one sample in a study of T cell repertoires in cytomegalovirus infection. TCRdb fed the reads into MiXCR, producing one record per CDR3 protein. This repertoire shows 550,000 to 700,000 distinct CDR3 sequences, 40% found once; its top ten account for around 48%. The antigens of these receptors remain unknown. Sequencing used cultured PBMCs, obtained from culture after CMV antigen stimulation. These receptors all stem from a human donor in good health (CMV status not recorded). Some clones in this sample may be carry-over from other donors' samples.

J is TRBJ2-1 and V is TRBV10-3; 8 nucleotides line up with TRBD2. Germline CDR1 ENHRY, CDR2 SYGVKD. The CDR3 is 15 amino acids. V was pared by 6 bases and J by 1 base, with 5 bases of the junction left unmatched. The chain's CDR3 is CAISELADSYNEQFF. CDR3 nucleotides: TGTGCCATCAGCGAACTAGCGGATTCCTACAATGAGCAGTTCTTC.

This clonotype was counted a few times. The chain is built from TRBV20-1 and TRBJ2-1; no reliable D call. The germline gives CDR1 DFQATT, CDR2 SNEGSKA (reference sequence). This CDR3 comprises 12 residues. V shed 3 bases and J shed 6 bases, with 9 bases lying between them. The CDR3 region is CSASSGPNEQFF. CDR3 sequence (DNA): TGCAGTGCTAGCTCCGGGCCCAATGAGCAGTTCTTC.

The chain has TRBV20-1 and TRBJ2-1, with 7 bases that match TRBD2. The V gene's germline CDR1 is DFQATT and CDR2 SNEGSKA (reference sequence). The J segment lost 8 bases and the V segment lost 5 bases, leaving 15 bases of the junction unmatched. The CDR3 spans 15 residues. Written as DNA, the CDR3 is TGCAGTGCTGGCGGGGGTGCGGGACCTTGGCATGAGCAGTTCTTC. It is translated as CSAGGGAGPWHEQFF.

The J gene is TRBJ1-6, the V gene TRBV7-6, with 7 bases matching TRBD1. This CDR3 is built from 14 residues. The germline V gene has CDR1 SGHVS and CDR2 FNYEAQ. V gave up 6 bases and J gave up 9 bases; unmatched junction bases: 8. The DNA for the CDR3 is TGTGCCAGCAGTCGACAGGGTCAAGGTTCACCCCTCCACTTT. Amino acid sequence: CASSRQGQGSPLHF.

Many counts were recorded for this clonotype. The V gene is TRBV7-8, the J gene TRBJ2-5, with 8 bases identical to TRBD1. Germline V gives CDR1 SGHVS, CDR2 FQNEAQ. Trimming took 6 bases from V and 4 from J; bases not matched to a gene: 10. The CDR3 covers 15 residues. The CDR3 protein is CASSIRTGGGETQYF. In DNA form, the CDR3 reads TGTGCCAGCAGTATTCGAACAGGGGGTGGAGAGACCCAGTACTTC.

This clonotype showed up just a few times. The chain is built from TRBV12-3 or TRBV12-4 and TRBJ1-4; TRBD1 matches at 9 bases. V lost 6 bases to trimming and J lost 7 bases; unmatched junction nucleotides: 9. The CDR3 is made up of 15 amino acids. The CDR3: CASSQKGTGFEKLFF. CDR3 bases: TGTGCCAGCAGCCAAAAGGGGACAGGGTTTGAAAAACTGTTTTTT.

The gene calls are TRBV19 and TRBJ1-5; perhaps TRBD1 as D (5 bases). CDR1 is LNHDA, CDR2 SQIVND, per germline (reference sequence). The CDR3 consists of 15 residues. Deletions cut 3 bases from V and 6 bases from J, with 15 bases between. The CDR3: CASSIWQGSLQPQHF. CDR3 nucleotide sequence: TGTGCCAGTAGTATCTGGCAGGGTTCCCTTCAGCCCCAGCATTTT.

There are a few counts of this clonotype. V gene TRBV25-1 combines with J gene TRBJ1-4; 8 positions agree with TRBD1. This CDR3 comprises 14 residues. The trim removed 2 bases at V and 6 bases at J, leaving 2 bases unmatched. CDR1 and CDR2 (germline): MGHDK, SYGVNS. The CDR3, as DNA: TGTGCCAGCAGTGAAAGGACAGGGTATGAAAAACTGTTTTTT. Translating gives CASSERTGYEKLFF.